This section outlines one T cell receptor beta chain sequence together with its context. Which antigen it targets is not known. No much larger clone exists at a distance of one base, and base qualities are not known. CDR1 and CDR2 (SGHRS, YFSETQ) derive from the germline V gene. Inclusive of the bounding cysteine and phenylalanine, the CDR3 is 14 residues long. Only the CDR3 DNA stays, 42 bases, in frame from base 1. Trimming at the junction amounts to 0 bases on V and 8 bases on J, and the germline ends lie 14 bases apart. The data were taken from a study of shared clonotypes between healthy human individuals (dated by TCRdb to about 2020). Background on the whole study: Three men and two women, aged 18 to 49 years, made up the cohort. Between about 0.94 and 8.9 billion PBMCs per donor were obtained by leukapheresis. To estimate repertoire size and how much clonotype sharing occurs between individuals, the study deeply sequenced the blood TCR repertoires of five healthy adults. Different laboratories and diverse techniques were used to prepare libraries and sequence TCR repertoires, to increase sequencing depth and limit assay-specific biases. Per donor, three plates each were used for CD4 naive and CD4 memory, two for CD8 naive, and one for CD8 memory.

Healthy HIV-negative adults with no recently reported acute infections or vaccinations were included as donors. Only Caucasian adults living in Nashville, Tennessee, USA were represented among the donors. CD4+ T cells were enriched by magnetic negative selection, after which naive cells were positively selected on CD45RA and the negative fraction was taken as the memory subset. Blood was collected by leukapheresis, and PBMCs were isolated by Ficoll-Histopaque density gradient centrifugation and then cryopreserved in liquid nitrogen vapor phase. Purity and quantity of every magnetically sorted T cell population were checked by analytical flow cytometry. Each sorted fraction had its genomic DNA isolated and then quantified by UV absorbance on a Nanodrop 2000c. What the study reported, not specific to this receptor: Pairwise subsampling led to the expectation that sequencing depth would affect the degree of clonotype sharing among donors. The genetic and exposure-history diversity represented was limited by the small number of donors. Sampling was limited to blood, and TCR repertoires in tissue likely differ from TCR repertoires in blood. Incomplete sequencing was indicated by rarefaction of sorted-subset datasets, despite the large sequencing depth. Larger estimated clonotype richness was generally found for naive subsets than for memory subsets. Approximately 5% of naive CD4, roughly 3.6% of naive CD8, about 2.5% of memory CD4, and approximately 0.39% of memory CD8 clonotypes were shared across several donors. Compared with non-shared clonotypes, the clonotypes found in all four sorted-subset donors had higher generation probabilities.

Using the deep immunoSEQ assay, TCR CDR3 regions were amplified from genomic DNA by multiplex PCR. Extracted genomic DNA from each cell subset was spread evenly across all wells of several immunoSEQ 96-well plates, with each plate serving as a replicate. For sorted subsets, around 0.2 ug of genomic DNA, equivalent to roughly 33,000 T cell genomes, went into each replicate PCR. Purified libraries were measured with a Qubit 3.0 fluorometer, size-checked on a Bioanalyzer 2100, and measured again with the KAPA Library Quantification kit. Every immunoSEQ 96-well plate was sequenced on a dedicated single-read 150-cycle Illumina NextSeq 550 flow cell. In the paper's pipeline: Because only junctional sequences without quality scores were contained in the immunoSEQ output, filtering matching that applied to full-length reads could not be performed. Sequences were annotated with PyIR, a Python wrapper for IgBLAST v1.9, and V/J genes and CDR3 were assigned using IMGT germline references. Any read was removed if the V/J assignment was weak (E-value above 1e-6), the CDR3 was missing, or the read contained stop codons, out-of-frame junctions, or ambiguous translated residues. V3J clonotypes were defined as sequences sharing an identical inferred V gene, J gene, and CDR3 amino acid sequence. The percentage overlap between two repertoires was calculated by dividing the number of shared unique clonotypes by the size of the smaller repertoire. Repertoire richness was assessed with RTK rarefaction, the Chao1 estimator, and Recon v2.1 estimates of unobserved clonotypes. For all TCRbeta clonotypes obtained by the gDNA method from a handful of donors, generation probabilities were computed with OLGA. TCRdb retrieved this table from immuneACCESS and kept in-frame rearrangements only. Not all clones are present; in checked studies, unresolved V genes account for under half, and no reason is known for the remainder. V and J calls and clone size are copied from that table; D and trimming were computed from the DNA. Within this sample are over a million clones, with 78% of them counted one time only. Roughly 0.61% of the sample is taken by the ten largest.

The receptor's source is a man aged 18 to 30 in good health. Some clones in this sample may be carry-over from other donors' samples. The V and J segments used are TRBV5-1 and TRBJ1-1; the D gene remains uncertain. Material for sequencing was memory CD4+ T cells from PBMCs. According to the study, the label for this sample's cell subset or site signals: CD45RA-negative fraction. CDR3 reads: CASSLAVTDLEAFF. At the DNA level, the sequence is TGCGCCAGCAGCTTGGCGGTGACGGATCTCGAAGCTTTCTTT.